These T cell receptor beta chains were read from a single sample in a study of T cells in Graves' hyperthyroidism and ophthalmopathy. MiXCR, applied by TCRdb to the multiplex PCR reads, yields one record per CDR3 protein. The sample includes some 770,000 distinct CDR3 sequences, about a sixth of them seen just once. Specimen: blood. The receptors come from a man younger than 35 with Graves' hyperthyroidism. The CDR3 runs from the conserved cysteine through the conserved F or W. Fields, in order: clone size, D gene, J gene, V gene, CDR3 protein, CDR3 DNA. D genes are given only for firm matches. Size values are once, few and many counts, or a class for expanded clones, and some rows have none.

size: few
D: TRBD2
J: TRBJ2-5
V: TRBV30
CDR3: CAWSGDYQYQETQYF
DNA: TGTGCCTGGAGTGGGGACTACCAGTACCAAGAGACCCAGTACTTC

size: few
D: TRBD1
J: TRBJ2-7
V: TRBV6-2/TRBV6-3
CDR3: CASSYTGTAYEQYF
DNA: TGTGCCAGCAGTTATACCGGGACAGCCTACGAGCAGTACTTC

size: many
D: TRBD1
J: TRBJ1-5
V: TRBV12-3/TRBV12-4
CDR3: CASRPDRGNQPQHF
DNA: TGTGCCAGCAGACCGGACAGGGGAAATCAGCCCCAGCATTTT

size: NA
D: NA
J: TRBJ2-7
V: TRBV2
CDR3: CASSEAFINPDEQYF
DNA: TGTGCCAGCAGTGAAGCGTTTATCAACCCCGACGAGCAGTACTTC

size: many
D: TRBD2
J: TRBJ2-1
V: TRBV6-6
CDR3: CASSYLTSASSYNEQFF
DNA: TGTGCCAGCAGTTACTTGACTAGCGCTAGCTCCTACAATGAGCAGTTCTTC

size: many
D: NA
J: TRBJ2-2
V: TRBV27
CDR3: CASTAPTGELFF
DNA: TGTGCCAGCACCGCCCCTACCGGGGAGCTGTTTTTT

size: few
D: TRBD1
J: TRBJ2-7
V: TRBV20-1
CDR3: CSARAPRGQGAAYEQYF
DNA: TGCAGTGCTAGAGCCCCCCGCGGGCAGGGGGCCGCCTACGAGCAGTACTTC

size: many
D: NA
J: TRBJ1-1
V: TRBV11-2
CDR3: CASRRAGQPNTEAFF
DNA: TGTGCCAGCAGACGGGCGGGCCAGCCGAACACTGAAGCTTTCTTT

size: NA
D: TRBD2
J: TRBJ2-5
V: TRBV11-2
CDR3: CASSLVAGGGGTQYF
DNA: TGTGCCAGCAGCTTAGTAGCGGGGGGAGGAGGGACCCAGTACTTC

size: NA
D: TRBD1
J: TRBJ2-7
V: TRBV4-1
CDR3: CASSQDLTGDEQYF
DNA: TGCGCCAGCAGCCAAGACCTGACAGGGGACGAGCAGTACTTC

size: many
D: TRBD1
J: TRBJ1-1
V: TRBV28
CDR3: CASTDRGLVTEAFF
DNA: TGTGCCAGCACAGACAGGGGGCTGGTCACTGAAGCTTTCTTT

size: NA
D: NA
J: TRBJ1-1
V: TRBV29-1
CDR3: CSANSHPRGRTEAFF
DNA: TGCAGCGCCAATTCACACCCAAGAGGGCGGACTGAAGCTTTCTTT

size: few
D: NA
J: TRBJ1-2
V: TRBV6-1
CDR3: CATGTKPPYGYTF
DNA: TGTGCCACCGGGACGAAACCCCCTTATGGCTACACCTTC

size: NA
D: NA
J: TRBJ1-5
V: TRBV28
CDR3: CASTLGKGNQPQHF
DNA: TGTGCCAGCACCCTGGGGAAGGGCAATCAGCCCCAGCATTTT

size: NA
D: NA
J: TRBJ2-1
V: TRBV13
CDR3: CASSPLLLGNEQFF
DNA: TGTGCCAGCAGCCCCCTCCTGTTAGGCAATGAGCAGTTCTTC

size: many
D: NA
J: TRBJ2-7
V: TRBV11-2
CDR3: CASEVSYEQYF
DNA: TGTGCCAGTGAGGTCTCCTACGAGCAGTACTTC

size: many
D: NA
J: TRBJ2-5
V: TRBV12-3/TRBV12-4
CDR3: CASSPSRHSEGETQYF
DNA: TGTGCCAGCAGTCCTTCCCGGCACAGTGAGGGAGAGACCCAGTACTTC

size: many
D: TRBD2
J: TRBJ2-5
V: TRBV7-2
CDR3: CASSSGTSGRRKYF
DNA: TGTGCCAGCAGCTCCGGGACTAGCGGGAGAAGAAAGTACTTC

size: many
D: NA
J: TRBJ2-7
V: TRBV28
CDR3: CASSYPGDEQYF
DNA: TGTGCCAGCTCCTATCCGGGCGACGAGCAGTACTTC

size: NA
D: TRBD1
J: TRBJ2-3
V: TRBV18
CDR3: CASSRGQGLADTQYF
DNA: TGTGCCAGCTCCCGAGGACAGGGCTTAGCAGATACGCAGTATTTT

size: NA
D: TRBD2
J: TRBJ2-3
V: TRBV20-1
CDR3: CSAPVAGAWDTQYF
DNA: TGCAGTGCCCCCGTGGCGGGAGCGTGGGATACGCAGTATTTT

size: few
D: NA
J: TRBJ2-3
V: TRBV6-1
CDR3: CASAPLGGTDTQYF
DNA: TGTGCCAGCGCCCCCTTGGGGGGCACAGATACGCAGTATTTT

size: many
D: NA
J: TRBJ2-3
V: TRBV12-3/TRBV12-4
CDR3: CASSPPPSEMGTDTQYF
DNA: TGTGCCAGCAGTCCCCCCCCCAGCGAGATGGGCACAGATACGCAGTATTTT

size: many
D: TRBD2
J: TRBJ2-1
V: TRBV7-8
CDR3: CASSLAPGLATYNEQFF
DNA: TGTGCCAGCAGCTTAGCCCCGGGACTAGCGACCTACAATGAGCAGTTCTTC

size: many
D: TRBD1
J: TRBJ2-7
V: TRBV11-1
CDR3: CASSSDRGGFSEQYF
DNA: TGTGCCAGCAGCTCCGACAGGGGGGGGTTCTCCGAGCAGTACTTC

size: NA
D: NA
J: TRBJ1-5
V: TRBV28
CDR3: CASSLFQGLPHQPQHF
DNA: TGTGCCAGCAGTTTGTTCCAGGGGCTTCCACATCAGCCCCAGCATTTT

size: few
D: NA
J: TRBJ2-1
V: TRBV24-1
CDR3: CATSDDLSGSYNEQFF
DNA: TGTGCCACCAGTGATGATCTAAGCGGCTCCTACAATGAGCAGTTCTTC

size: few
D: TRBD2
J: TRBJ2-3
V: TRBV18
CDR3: CASSPPTGGAGTDTQYF
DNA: TGTGCCAGCTCACCACCAACGGGGGGTGCTGGCACAGATACGCAGTATTTT

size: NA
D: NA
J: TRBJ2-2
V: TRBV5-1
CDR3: CASSLLSAGTGELFF
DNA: TGCGCCAGCAGCTTGTTATCCGCGGGGACCGGGGAGCTGTTTTTT

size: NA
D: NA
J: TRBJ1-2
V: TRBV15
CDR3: CATTQGGNNYGYTF
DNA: TGTGCCACCACACAGGGAGGGAATAACTATGGCTACACCTTC